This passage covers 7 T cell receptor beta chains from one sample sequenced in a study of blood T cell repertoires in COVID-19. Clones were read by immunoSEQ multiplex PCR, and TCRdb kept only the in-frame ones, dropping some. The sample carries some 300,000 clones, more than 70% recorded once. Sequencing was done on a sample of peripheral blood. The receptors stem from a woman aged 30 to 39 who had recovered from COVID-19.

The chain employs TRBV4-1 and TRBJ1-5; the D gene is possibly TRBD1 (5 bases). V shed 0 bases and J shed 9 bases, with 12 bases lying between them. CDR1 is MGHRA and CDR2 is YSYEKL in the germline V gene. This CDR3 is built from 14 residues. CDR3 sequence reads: CASSQDFQGPPQHF. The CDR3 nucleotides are TGCGCCAGCAGCCAAGATTTTCAGGGTCCGCCCCAGCATTTT.

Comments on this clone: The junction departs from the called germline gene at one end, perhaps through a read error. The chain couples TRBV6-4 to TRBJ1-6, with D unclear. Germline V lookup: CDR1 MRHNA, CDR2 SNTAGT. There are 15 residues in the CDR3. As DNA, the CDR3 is TGTGCCAGCAAGGAAACGGGATCCTTTAATTCACCCCTCCACTTT. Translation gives CASKETGSFNSPLHF.

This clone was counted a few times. CDR3 residues: CARSSYRDSSYNSPLHF. The CDR3 nucleotides are TGTGCCAGAAGCTCTTACAGGGATAGCTCCTATAATTCACCCCTCCACTTT. This chain uses TRBV5-3 with TRBJ1-6, with D possibly TRBD1 on 6 matching bases. TRBV5-3 is sorted into the ORF group, with uncertain function. The CDR3 has 17 amino acids. V dropped 3 bases and J dropped 0 bases, with 13 bases sitting between them.

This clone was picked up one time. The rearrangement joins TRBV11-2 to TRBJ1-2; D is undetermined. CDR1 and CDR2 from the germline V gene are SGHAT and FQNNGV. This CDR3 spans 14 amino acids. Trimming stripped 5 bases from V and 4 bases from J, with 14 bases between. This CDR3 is CASSPWAGTYGYTF. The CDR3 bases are TGTGCCAGCAGCCCGTGGGCAGGCACCTATGGCTACACCTTC.

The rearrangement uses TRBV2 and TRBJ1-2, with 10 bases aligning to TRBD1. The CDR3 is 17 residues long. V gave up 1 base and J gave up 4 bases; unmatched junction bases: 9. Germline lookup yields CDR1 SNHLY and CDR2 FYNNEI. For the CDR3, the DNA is TGTGCCAGCAGTGAAGAGATGCTTAGGACAGGGGGCTATGGCTACACCTTC. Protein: CASSEEMLRTGGYGYTF.

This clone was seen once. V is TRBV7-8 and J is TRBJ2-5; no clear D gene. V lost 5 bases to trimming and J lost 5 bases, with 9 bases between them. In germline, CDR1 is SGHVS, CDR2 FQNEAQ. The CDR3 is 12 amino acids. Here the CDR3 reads CASSPSAETQYF. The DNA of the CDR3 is TGTGCCAGCAGCCCATCCGCGGAGACCCAGTACTTC. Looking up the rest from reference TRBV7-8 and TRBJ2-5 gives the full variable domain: GAGVSQSPRYKVAKRGQDVALRCDPISGHVSLFWYQQALGQGPEFLTYFQNEAQLDKSGLPSDRFFAERPEGSVSTLKIQRTQQEDSAVYLCASSPSAETQYFGPGTRLLVL.

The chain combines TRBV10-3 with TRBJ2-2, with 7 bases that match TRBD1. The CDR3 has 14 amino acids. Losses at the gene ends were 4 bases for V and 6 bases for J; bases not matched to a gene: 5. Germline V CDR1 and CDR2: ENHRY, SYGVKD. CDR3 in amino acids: CAISADRPSGELFF. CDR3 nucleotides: TGTGCCATCAGTGCGGACAGGCCATCCGGGGAGCTGTTTTTT.